Below are 20 T cell receptor beta chains sequenced from a single sample in a study of OX40 agonist ivuxolimab in advanced cancers. The protocol was immunoSEQ multiplex PCR, while the TCRdb copy is restricted to in-frame clones and leaves out a portion. This table holds 13,000 or so clones, around 80% found once. The specimen was CD4+ or CD8+ T cells sorted from blood, collected in a trial of the OX40 agonist ivuxolimab. These receptors all stem from an adult with an advanced solid tumor such as melanoma, head and neck, liver or kidney cancer.

This chain links TRBV7-3 with TRBJ1-4; weak D call: TRBD1 (6 bases). V was pared by 1 base and J by 1 base, with 19 bases between. Per the germline V gene, CDR1 is SGHTA and CDR2 is FQGTGA. The CDR3 consists of 19 residues. CDR3 in amino acids: CASSLRGARGRLTNEKLFF. Written as DNA, the CDR3 is TGTGCCAGCAGCTTAAGGGGAGCCCGGGGGCGGCTAACTAATGAAAAACTGTTTTTT. The complete variable domain, with remaining parts taken from reference TRBV7-3 and TRBJ1-4, reads GAGVSQTPSNKVTEKGKYVELRCDPISGHTALYWYRQSLGQGPEFLIYFQGTGAADDSGLPNDRFFAVRPEGSVSTLKIQRTERGDSAVYLCASSLRGARGRLTNEKLFFGSGTQLSVL.

This chain uses TRBV27 with TRBJ2-2, with D unresolved. The germline CDR1 and CDR2 sequences are MNHEY and SMNVEV (reference sequence). The CDR3 runs to 14 residues. V lost 3 bases and J 4 bases, leaving 9 bases between the germline ends. The CDR3 sequence: CASSFNTGTGELFF. CDR3 DNA sequence: TGTGCCAGCAGTTTCAACACGGGCACCGGGGAGCTGTTTTTT.

This chain links TRBV10-2 with TRBJ1-2; 12 bases match TRBD1. The CDR3 covers 15 residues. The V segment lost 8 bases and the J segment 7 bases; nucleotides outside the gene matches: 11. The germline CDR1 and CDR2 sequences are WSHSY and SAAADI. As DNA, the CDR3 is TGCGCCAGCGCCGATAACCGGGACAGGGGGCTTGGCTACACCTTC. Protein: CASADNRDRGLGYTF.

V and J are TRBV11-3 and TRBJ2-1, with 7 bases matching TRBD2. Per the germline V gene, CDR1 is SGHNT and CDR2 is YENEEA. The CDR3 loop spans 14 amino acids. V lost 5 bases to trimming and J lost 6 bases; unmatched junction nucleotides: 7. The CDR3 region is CASSIGTNRNEQFF. The CDR3 DNA follows: TGTGCCAGCAGCATCGGGACTAATCGCAATGAGCAGTTCTTC.

This chain joins TRBV21-1 and TRBJ2-2; TRBD1 reflects the table's D call only, with no check against the DNA. TRBV21-1 is marked as a pseudogene. The CDR3 runs to 15 residues. CDR3 sequence reads: CASSSQGGGTGELFF. CDR3 nucleotide sequence: TGTGCCAGCAGCTCCCAAGGGGGCGGGACCGGGGAGCTGTTTTTT.

The chain employs TRBV4-1 and TRBJ2-3; TRBD2 matches at 9 bases. Germline CDR1 MGHRA, CDR2 YSYEKL. With 8 bases clipped from V and 2 bases from J, the junction kept 8 bases outside the gene matches. The CDR3 is made up of 15 amino acids. The CDR3 region is CASAQREVDTDTQYF. The DNA of the CDR3 is TGCGCCAGCGCCCAGCGGGAGGTCGACACAGATACGCAGTATTTT.

CDR3 nucleotide sequence: TGCGCCAGCAGCCCCCTGGGGAATAACAATGAGCAGTTCTTC. Translated, it gives CASSPLGNNNEQFF. The J gene is TRBJ2-1, the V gene TRBV4-1, with no clear D. V was pared by 4 bases and J by 5 bases, with 12 bases between. This CDR3 contains 14 residues. CDR1 is MGHRA and CDR2 is YSYEKL in the germline V gene.

This clone was found a few times. V and J are TRBV9 and TRBJ2-7, with D hard to call. Trimming cost V 0 bases and J 3 bases, with 13 bases left between them. The CDR3 runs 15 residues. Germline V gene data show CDR1 as SGDLS and CDR2 as YYNGEE. The CDR3 here is CASSVDAGRIYEQYF. The CDR3 nucleotides read TGTGCCAGCAGCGTAGACGCCGGCAGGATCTACGAGCAGTACTTC.

The J gene is TRBJ2-2, the V gene TRBV11-3; a possible D gene is TRBD2 (6 bases). This CDR3 has 15 residues. The V end was cut by 1 base, the J end by 5 bases, with 11 bases between. Germline-derived CDR1 and CDR2 are SGHNT and YENEEA. CDR3 bases: TGTGCCAGCAGCTTAGGGCGGGAATGGACCGGGGAGCTGTTTTTT. It yields the protein CASSLGREWTGELFF.

The chain joins TRBV27 to TRBJ1-2, with unresolved D. The CDR3 consists of 14 residues. CDR1 is MNHEY and CDR2 is SMNVEV in the germline V gene (reference sequence). V gave up 4 bases and J gave up 2 bases, with 11 bases separating them. The CDR3 is CASSSSTRNYGYTF. The DNA for the CDR3 is TGTGCCAGCAGTTCCAGTACAAGGAACTATGGCTACACCTTC.

This chain joins TRBV6-5 and TRBJ1-2; D call uncertain. Germline assignment: CDR1 MNHEY and CDR2 SVGAGI. The V end lost 5 bases, the J end lost 0 bases, and 13 bases lay between the germline ends. The CDR3 contains 15 residues. CDR3: CASSPRTSPNYGYTF. CDR3 in DNA: TGTGCCAGCAGTCCCAGGACCTCCCCTAACTATGGCTACACCTTC.

The chain joins TRBV7-3 to TRBJ1-1; no reliable D call. There are 13 residues in the CDR3. CDR1 and CDR2 from the germline V gene are SGHTA and FQGTGA. V lost 5 bases and J lost 0, with 7 bases in between. CDR3 residues: CASSPRLNTEAFF. The CDR3 nucleotides read TGTGCCAGCAGCCCCCGACTGAACACTGAAGCTTTCTTT.

The chain employs TRBV4-1 and TRBJ2-5; possible D gene TRBD2, 7 bases. Germline loops: CDR1 MGHRA, CDR2 YSYEKL. The CDR3 covers 18 residues. Trimming pared 0 bases from V and 5 bases from J, leaving 22 bases between. The CDR3 region has the DNA TGCGCCAGCAGCCAAGATCGCGGCGGGGGCCCCGAGGAGGAGACCCAGTACTTC. It translates to CASSQDRGGGPEEETQYF.

V and J are TRBV9 and TRBJ1-2, with D uncertain. V was trimmed by 0 bases and J by 0 bases, leaving 9 bases between them. Germline V gene lookup returns CDR1 SGDLS and CDR2 YYNGEE. The CDR3 is made up of 15 amino acids. The CDR3 reads CASSVAGSPNYGYTF. The CDR3 DNA reads as TGTGCCAGCAGCGTAGCAGGAAGCCCTAACTATGGCTACACCTTC.

This rearrangement joins TRBV7-8 to TRBJ1-5; D gene ambiguous. The CDR3 length is 17 residues. V was clipped by 1 base and J by 0 bases, with 13 bases between them. The germline gives CDR1 SGHVS, CDR2 FQNEAQ. The CDR3 sequence is CASSLGTVPYSNQPQHF. CDR3 DNA: TGTGCCAGCAGCTTAGGTACGGTACCTTATAGCAATCAGCCCCAGCATTTT.

This clone was recorded only once. The chain couples TRBV19 to TRBJ2-5, with 10 bases fitting TRBD2. The CDR3 consists of 16 residues. V lost 3 bases to trimming and J lost 4 bases; unmatched junction nucleotides: 8. The germline CDR1 and CDR2 sequences are LNHDA and SQIVND (reference sequence). The CDR3 region is CASSILAGESGETQYF. DNA of the CDR3: TGTGCCAGTAGTATCCTAGCGGGAGAAAGCGGAGAGACCCAGTACTTC. The full variable domain, its missing parts supplied by reference TRBV19 and TRBJ2-5, is DGGITQSPKYLFRKEGQNVTLSCEQNLNHDAMYWYRQDPGQGLRLIYYSQIVNDFQKGDIAEGYSVSREKKESFPLTVTSAQKNPTAFYLCASSILAGESGETQYFGPGTRLLVL.

V usage is TRBV7-3 and J usage is TRBJ1-1, with a possible D match to TRBD1 (6 bases). The CDR3 has 16 amino acids. The V gene's germline CDR1 is SGHTA and CDR2 FQGTGA. The V and J ends lost 1 base and 0 bases respectively, with 12 bases between them. The CDR3 DNA reads as TGTGCCAGCAGCTTAATGAGGGGGTCGATGAACACTGAAGCTTTCTTT. This translates into CASSLMRGSMNTEAFF.

This clone was detected only a few times. This chain links TRBV10-2 with TRBJ2-7; 11 bases match TRBD1. This CDR3 spans 16 amino acids. Germline CDR1 WSHSY, CDR2 SAAADI. Trimming took 0 bases from V and 4 from J; bases not matched to a gene: 5. In DNA form, the CDR3 reads TGCGCCAGCAGTGAGTCAGGACAGGGGGCAATGTACGAGCAGTACTTC. This codes for CASSESGQGAMYEQYF.

In this sample, this clone turned up a few times. V is TRBV29-1 and J is TRBJ2-5, with D possibly being TRBD2 (6 bases). Germline V CDR1 and CDR2: SQVTM, ANQGSEA. The V end was cut by 5 bases, the J end by 3 bases, with 16 bases between. This CDR3 contains 14 residues. The CDR3 DNA sequence: TGCAGCGTTCCTACCGGTGGAGGGAAAGAGACCCAGTACTTC. Residues: CSVPTGGGKETQYF. The whole variable domain, filled in from reference TRBV29-1 and TRBJ2-5, reads SAVISQKPSRDICQRGTSLTIQCQVDSQVTMMFWYRQQPGQSLTLIATANQGSEATYESGFVIDKFPISRPNLTFSTLTVSNMSPEDSSIYLCSVPTGGGKETQYFGPGTRLLVL.

The V gene is TRBV28, the J gene TRBJ2-6; a weak D match, TRBD2 (7 bases). CDR3 length: 17 amino acids. Germline V gene data show CDR1 as MDHEN and CDR2 as SYDVKM. V gave up 2 bases and J gave up 2 bases, with 13 bases separating them. CDR3 in amino acids: CASSLISGGPGANVLTF. Here the CDR3 DNA reads TGTGCCAGCAGTTTAATCTCGGGGGGCCCTGGGGCCAACGTCCTGACTTTC. Filled out from reference TRBV28 and TRBJ2-6, the complete variable domain reads DVKVTQSSRYLVKRTGEKVFLECVQDMDHENMFWYRQDPGLGLRLIYFSYDVKMKEKGDIPEGYSVSREKKERFSLILESASTNQTSMYLCASSLISGGPGANVLTFGAGSRLTVL.